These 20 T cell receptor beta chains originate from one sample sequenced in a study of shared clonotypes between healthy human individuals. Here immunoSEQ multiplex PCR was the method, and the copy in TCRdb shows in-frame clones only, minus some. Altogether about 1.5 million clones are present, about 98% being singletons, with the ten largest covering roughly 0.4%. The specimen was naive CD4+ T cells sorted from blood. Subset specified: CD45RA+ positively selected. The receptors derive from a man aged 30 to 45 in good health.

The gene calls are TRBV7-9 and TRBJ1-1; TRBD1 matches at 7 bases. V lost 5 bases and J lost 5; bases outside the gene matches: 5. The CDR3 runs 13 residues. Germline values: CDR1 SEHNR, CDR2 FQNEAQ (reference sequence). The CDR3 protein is CASSRGRGTEAFF. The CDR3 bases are TGTGCCAGCAGCAGGGGCAGGGGGACTGAAGCTTTCTTT.

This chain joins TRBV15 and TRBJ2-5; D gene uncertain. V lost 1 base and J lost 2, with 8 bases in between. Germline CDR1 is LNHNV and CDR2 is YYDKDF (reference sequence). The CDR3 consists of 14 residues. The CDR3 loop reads CATSRGLVQETQYF. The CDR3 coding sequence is TGTGCCACCAGCAGAGGGCTAGTTCAAGAGACCCAGTACTTC.

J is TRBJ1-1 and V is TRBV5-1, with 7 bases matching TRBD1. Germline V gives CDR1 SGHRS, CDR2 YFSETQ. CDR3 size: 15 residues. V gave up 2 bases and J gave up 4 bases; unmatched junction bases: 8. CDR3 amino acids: CASSFYSTGPTEAFF. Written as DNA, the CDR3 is TGCGCCAGCAGCTTTTACTCGACAGGGCCCACTGAAGCTTTCTTT.

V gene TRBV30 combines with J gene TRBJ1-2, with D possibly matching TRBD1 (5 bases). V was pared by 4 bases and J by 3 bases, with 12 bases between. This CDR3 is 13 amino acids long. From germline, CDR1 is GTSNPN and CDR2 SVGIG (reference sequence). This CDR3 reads CAWMQGIDYGYTF. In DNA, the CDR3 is TGTGCCTGGATGCAGGGAATAGACTATGGCTACACCTTC.

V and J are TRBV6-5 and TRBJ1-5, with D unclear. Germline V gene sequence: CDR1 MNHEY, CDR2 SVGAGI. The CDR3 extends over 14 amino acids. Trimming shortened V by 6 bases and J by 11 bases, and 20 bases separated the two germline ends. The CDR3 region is CASRPLGIPEAQHF. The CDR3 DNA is TGTGCCAGCAGACCTCTAGGGATCCCGGAGGCCCAGCATTTT.

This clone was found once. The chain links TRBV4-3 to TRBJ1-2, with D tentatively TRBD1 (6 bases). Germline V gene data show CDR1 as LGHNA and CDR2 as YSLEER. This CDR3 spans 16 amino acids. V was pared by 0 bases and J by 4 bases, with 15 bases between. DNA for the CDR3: TGCGCCAGCAGCCAAGAAGCCAGGGGATCGGTCTATGGCTACACCTTC. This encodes CASSQEARGSVYGYTF.

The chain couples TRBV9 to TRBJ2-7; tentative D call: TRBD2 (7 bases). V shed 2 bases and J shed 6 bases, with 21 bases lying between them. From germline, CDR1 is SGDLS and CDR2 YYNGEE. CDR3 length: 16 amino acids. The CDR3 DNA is TGTGCCAGCAGCGTTGAGGGGTCGGGGGGCGCGTCCGAGCAGTACTTC. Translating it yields CASSVEGSGGASEQYF.

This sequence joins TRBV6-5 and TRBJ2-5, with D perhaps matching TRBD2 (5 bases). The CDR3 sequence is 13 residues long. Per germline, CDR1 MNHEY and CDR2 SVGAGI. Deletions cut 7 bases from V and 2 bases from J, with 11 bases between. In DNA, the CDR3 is TGTGCCAGCACCGCAGCGGATCAAGAGACCCAGTACTTC. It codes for CASTAADQETQYF.

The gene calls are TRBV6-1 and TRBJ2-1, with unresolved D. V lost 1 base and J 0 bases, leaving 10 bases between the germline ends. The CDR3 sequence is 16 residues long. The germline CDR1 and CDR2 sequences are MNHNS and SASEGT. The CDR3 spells CASSEDTRSSYNEQFF. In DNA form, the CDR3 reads TGTGCCAGCAGTGAAGACACCCGGAGCTCCTACAATGAGCAGTTCTTC.

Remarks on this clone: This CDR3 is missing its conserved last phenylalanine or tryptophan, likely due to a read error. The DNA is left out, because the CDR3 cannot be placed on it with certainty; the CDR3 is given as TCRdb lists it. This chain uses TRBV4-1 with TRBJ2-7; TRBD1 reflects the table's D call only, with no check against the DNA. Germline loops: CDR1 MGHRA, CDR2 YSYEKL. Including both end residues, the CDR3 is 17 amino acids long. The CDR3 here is CASSQVWAPPVVIRLHL.

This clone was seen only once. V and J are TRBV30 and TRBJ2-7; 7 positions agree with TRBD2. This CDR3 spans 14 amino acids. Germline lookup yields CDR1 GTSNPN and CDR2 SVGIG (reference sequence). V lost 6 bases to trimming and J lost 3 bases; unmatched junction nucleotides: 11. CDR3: CACGTNLPLYEQYF. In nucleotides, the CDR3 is TGTGCCTGCGGGACTAACCTCCCTCTCTACGAGCAGTACTTC. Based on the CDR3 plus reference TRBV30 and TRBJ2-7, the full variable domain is SQTIHQWPATLVQPVGSPLSLECTVEGTSNPNLYWYRQAAGRGLQLLFYSVGIGQISSEVPQNLSASRPQDRQFILSSKKLLLSDSGFYLCACGTNLPLYEQYFGPGTRLTVT.

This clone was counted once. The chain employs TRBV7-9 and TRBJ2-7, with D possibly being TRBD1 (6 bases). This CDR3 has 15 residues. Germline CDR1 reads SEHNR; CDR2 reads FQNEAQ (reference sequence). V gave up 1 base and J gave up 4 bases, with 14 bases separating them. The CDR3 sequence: CASSLVAGDGYEQYF. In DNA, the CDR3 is TGTGCCAGCAGCTTAGTGGCAGGGGACGGGTACGAGCAGTACTTC.

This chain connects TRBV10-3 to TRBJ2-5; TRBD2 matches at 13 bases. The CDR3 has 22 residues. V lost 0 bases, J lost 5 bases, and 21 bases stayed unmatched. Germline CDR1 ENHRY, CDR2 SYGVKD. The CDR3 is CAISESVSLGTSGKVGRETQYF. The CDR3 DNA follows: TGTGCCATCAGTGAGTCCGTCTCCCTCGGGACTAGCGGGAAAGTTGGTCGGGAGACCCAGTACTTC.

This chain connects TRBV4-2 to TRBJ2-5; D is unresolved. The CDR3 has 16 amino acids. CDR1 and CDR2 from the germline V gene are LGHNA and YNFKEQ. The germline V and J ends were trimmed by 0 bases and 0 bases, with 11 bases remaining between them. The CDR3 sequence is CASSQDHGGYQETQYF. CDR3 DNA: TGTGCCAGCAGCCAAGATCACGGCGGCTACCAAGAGACCCAGTACTTC.

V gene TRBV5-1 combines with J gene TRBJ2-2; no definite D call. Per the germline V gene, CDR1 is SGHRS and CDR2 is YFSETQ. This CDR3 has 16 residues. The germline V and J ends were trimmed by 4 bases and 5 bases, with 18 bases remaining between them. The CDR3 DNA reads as TGCGCCAGCAGCCCTTCGGGCCTCGTCGGGACCGGGGAGCTGTTTTTT. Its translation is CASSPSGLVGTGELFF.

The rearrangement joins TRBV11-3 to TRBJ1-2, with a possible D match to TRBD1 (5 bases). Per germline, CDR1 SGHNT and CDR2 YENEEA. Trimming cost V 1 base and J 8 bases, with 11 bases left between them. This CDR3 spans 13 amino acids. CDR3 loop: CASSLASGRGYTF. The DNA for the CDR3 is TGTGCCAGCAGCTTAGCCTCAGGGCGCGGCTACACCTTC.

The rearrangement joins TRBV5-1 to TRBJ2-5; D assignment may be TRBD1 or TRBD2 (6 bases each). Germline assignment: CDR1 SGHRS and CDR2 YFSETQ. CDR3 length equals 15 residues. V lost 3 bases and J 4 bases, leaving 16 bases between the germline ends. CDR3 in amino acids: CASSSGAQARETQYF. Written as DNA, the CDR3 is TGCGCCAGCAGCTCGGGGGCACAGGCCAGAGAGACCCAGTACTTC.

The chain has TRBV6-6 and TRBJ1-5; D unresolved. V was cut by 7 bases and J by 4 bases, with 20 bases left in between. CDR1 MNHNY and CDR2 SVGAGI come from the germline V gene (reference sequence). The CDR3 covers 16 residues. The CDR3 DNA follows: TGTGCCAGCAAGCCCCTGTTGGGAGCTCTTAATCAGCCCCAGCATTTT. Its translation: CASKPLLGALNQPQHF.

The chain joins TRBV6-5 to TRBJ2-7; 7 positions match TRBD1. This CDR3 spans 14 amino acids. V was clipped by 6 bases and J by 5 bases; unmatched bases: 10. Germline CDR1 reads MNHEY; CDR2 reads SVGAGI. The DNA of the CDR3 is TGTGCCAGCAGACCAGACAGGGCTAGGAACGAGCAGTACTTC. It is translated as CASRPDRARNEQYF.

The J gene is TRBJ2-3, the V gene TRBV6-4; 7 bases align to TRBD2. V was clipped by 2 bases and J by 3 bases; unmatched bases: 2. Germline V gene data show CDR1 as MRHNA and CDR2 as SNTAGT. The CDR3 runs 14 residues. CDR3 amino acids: CASSDGLVTDTQYF. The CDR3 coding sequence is TGTGCCAGCAGTGACGGACTAGTGACAGATACGCAGTATTTT.